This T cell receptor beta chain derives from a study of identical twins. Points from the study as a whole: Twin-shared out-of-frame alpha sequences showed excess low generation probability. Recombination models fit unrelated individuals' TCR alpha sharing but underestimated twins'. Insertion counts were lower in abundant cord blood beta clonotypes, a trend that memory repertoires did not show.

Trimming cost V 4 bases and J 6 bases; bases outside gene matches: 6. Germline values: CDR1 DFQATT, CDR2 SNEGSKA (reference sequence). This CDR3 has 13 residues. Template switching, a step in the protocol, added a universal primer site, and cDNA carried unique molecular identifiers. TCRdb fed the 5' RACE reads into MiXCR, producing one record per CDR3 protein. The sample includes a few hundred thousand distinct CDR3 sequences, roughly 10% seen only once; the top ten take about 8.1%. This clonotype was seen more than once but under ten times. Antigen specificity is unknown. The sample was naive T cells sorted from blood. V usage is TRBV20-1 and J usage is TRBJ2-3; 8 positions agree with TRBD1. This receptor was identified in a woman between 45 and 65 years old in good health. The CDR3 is CSAKPGGADTQYF. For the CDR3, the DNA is TGCAGTGCTAAGCCAGGGGGCGCGGATACGCAGTATTTT.